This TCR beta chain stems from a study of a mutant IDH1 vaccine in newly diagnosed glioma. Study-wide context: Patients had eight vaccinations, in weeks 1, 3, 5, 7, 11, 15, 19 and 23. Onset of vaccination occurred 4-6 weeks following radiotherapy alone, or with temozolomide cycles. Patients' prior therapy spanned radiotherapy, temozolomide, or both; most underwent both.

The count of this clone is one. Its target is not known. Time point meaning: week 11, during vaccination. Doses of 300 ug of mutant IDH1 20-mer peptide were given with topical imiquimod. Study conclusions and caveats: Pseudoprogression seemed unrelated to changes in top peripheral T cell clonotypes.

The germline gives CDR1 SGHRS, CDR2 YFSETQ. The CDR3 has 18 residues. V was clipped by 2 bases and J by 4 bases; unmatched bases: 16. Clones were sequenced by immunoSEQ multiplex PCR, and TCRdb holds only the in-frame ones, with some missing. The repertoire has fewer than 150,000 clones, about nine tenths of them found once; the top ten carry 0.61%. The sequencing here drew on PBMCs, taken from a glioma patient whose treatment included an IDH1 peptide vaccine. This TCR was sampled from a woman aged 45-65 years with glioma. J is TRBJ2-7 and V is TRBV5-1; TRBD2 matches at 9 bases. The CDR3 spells CASSFLPLAGAGGYEQYF. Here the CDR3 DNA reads TGCGCCAGCAGCTTCTTACCCTTAGCGGGAGCAGGGGGTTACGAGCAGTACTTC.